What follows are 13 T cell receptor beta chains derived from one specimen sequenced in a study of Graves' ophthalmopathy and Graves' hyperthyroidism. The authors amplified TCR beta CDR3 regions from RNA transcripts. First-round RT-PCR employed HTBI primers, with a second-round multiplex PCR after it. TCRdb re-derived calls from the multiplex PCR reads in MiXCR, one entry per CDR3 protein. The sample holds roughly 420,000 distinct CDR3 sequences, about 21% seen once. The specimen sequenced was peripheral blood. Receptor source: a woman under 30 with stable Graves' hyperthyroidism.

This clonotype was detected ten times or more. The chain has TRBV6-1 and TRBJ2-7, with D possibly being TRBD1 or TRBD2 (5 bases each). The CDR3 contains 15 residues. Trimming shortened V by 5 bases and J by 0 bases, and 14 bases separated the two germline ends. Per germline, CDR1 MNHNS and CDR2 SASEGT. This CDR3 is CASSRGRDASYEQYF. DNA for the CDR3: TGTGCCAGCAGTAGGGGCCGGGACGCCTCCTACGAGCAGTACTTC.

This clonotype has at least ten counts. The rearrangement joins TRBV3-1 to TRBJ2-7, with D possibly TRBD2 on 6 matching bases. The V and J ends lost 1 base and 4 bases respectively, with 11 bases between them. The CDR3 extends over 14 amino acids. In germline, CDR1 is LGHDT, CDR2 YNNKEL (reference sequence). CDR3 coding DNA: TGTGCCAGCAGCCAAGTGTTGGCGGGATACGAGCAGTACTTC. Amino acid sequence: CASSQVLAGYEQYF.

This clonotype was seen more than once but under ten times. The rearrangement joins TRBV30 to TRBJ1-2, with unresolved D. Germline assignment: CDR1 GTSNPN and CDR2 SVGIG (reference sequence). This CDR3 has 13 amino acids. Trimming shortened V by 4 bases and J by 2 bases, and 11 bases separated the two germline ends. The CDR3 loop is CAWTGVHNYGYTF. In DNA form, the CDR3 reads TGTGCCTGGACCGGGGTCCACAACTATGGCTACACCTTC.

The chain combines TRBV28 with TRBJ1-5; no definite D call. The V end lost 3 bases, the J end lost 7 bases, and 16 bases lay between the germline ends. The germline V gene encodes CDR1 MDHEN and CDR2 SYDVKM. The CDR3 loop spans 15 amino acids. DNA of the CDR3: TGTGCCAGCAGTTTCCGGACTGGGATGCGGCAGCCCCAGCATTTT. Protein sequence: CASSFRTGMRQPQHF. The full variable domain, its missing parts supplied by reference TRBV28 and TRBJ1-5, is DVKVTQSSRYLVKRTGEKVFLECVQDMDHENMFWYRQDPGLGLRLIYFSYDVKMKEKGDIPEGYSVSREKKERFSLILESASTNQTSMYLCASSFRTGMRQPQHFGDGTRLSIL.

The rearrangement uses TRBV28 and TRBJ1-2, with D unclear. In germline, CDR1 is MDHEN, CDR2 SYDVKM. V lost 2 bases, J lost 6 bases, and 7 bases lay in between. This CDR3 is built from 12 residues. The CDR3 region is CASSLTKDGYTF. CDR3 DNA: TGTGCCAGCAGTTTAACCAAAGATGGCTACACCTTC.

The rearrangement joins TRBV3-1 to TRBJ2-2, with D unresolved. V dropped 2 bases and J dropped 6 bases, with 10 bases sitting between them. Germline CDR1 reads LGHDT; CDR2 reads YNNKEL (reference sequence). This CDR3 is built from 14 residues. CDR3 bases: TGTGCCAGCAGCCAACAAGGTTCGGCCGGGGAGCTGTTTTTT. It is translated as CASSQQGSAGELFF.

With respect to this clonotype: A much larger clone differs by one base, so this may be a read error. The chain employs TRBV7-9 and TRBJ1-5; D is unresolved. Germline V gene data show CDR1 as SEHNR and CDR2 as FQNEAQ (reference sequence). The CDR3 consists of 13 residues. The CDR3 nucleotides are TGTGCCAGCAGCTTAGAGGCGGGAGGGCCCCAGCCTTTT. Encoded protein: CASSLEAGGPQPF.

The chain joins TRBV11-2 to TRBJ2-7; TRBD1 matches 8 bases. Trimming cost V 0 bases and J 0 bases; bases outside gene matches: 13. The germline V gene has CDR1 SGHAT and CDR2 FQNNGV. This CDR3 is 19 amino acids long. The CDR3 region is CASSLDLLLRQGISYEQYF. CDR3 DNA sequence: TGTGCCAGCAGCTTAGACCTCCTTCTTCGACAGGGGATCTCCTACGAGCAGTACTTC.

V usage is TRBV28 and J usage is TRBJ2-2; 11 bases are a match to TRBD1. CDR3 length: 14 residues. Germline CDR1 is MDHEN and CDR2 is SYDVKM. V gave up 6 bases and J gave up 6 bases; unmatched junction bases: 3. CDR3 amino acids: CASRGQGVPGELFF. As DNA, the CDR3 is TGTGCCAGCAGGGGACAGGGGGTCCCCGGGGAGCTGTTTTTT.

This clonotype was picked up a small number of times. This chain uses TRBV20-1 with TRBJ1-1; TRBD1 is a possible D gene (5 bases). The CDR3 covers 13 residues. Deletions cut 6 bases from V and 0 bases from J, with 11 bases between. Per the germline V gene, CDR1 is DFQATT and CDR2 is SNEGSKA (reference sequence). The CDR3 DNA reads TGCAGTGCCCCGGGACCAATGAACACTGAAGCTTTCTTT. Protein product: CSAPGPMNTEAFF.

This clonotype was seen many times. J is TRBJ1-1 and V is TRBV12-3 or TRBV12-4; 9 positions agree with TRBD1. The CDR3 is 14 residues long. V lost 6 bases, J lost 3 bases, and 5 bases stayed unmatched. Here the CDR3 reads CASSLGQGHTEAFF. In DNA, the CDR3 is TGTGCCAGCAGCCTGGGACAGGGTCACACTGAAGCTTTCTTT.

This clonotype was recorded many times. The chain combines TRBV24-1 with TRBJ2-5; D unclear. This CDR3 has 16 residues. CDR1 KGHDR and CDR2 SFDVKD come from the germline V gene. The V and J ends lost 2 bases and 2 bases respectively, with 14 bases between them. The CDR3 sequence is CATSDSDTSVQETQYF. The CDR3 DNA follows: TGTGCCACCAGTGATTCCGACACATCGGTACAAGAGACCCAGTACTTC.

This clonotype has ten or more counts. The chain combines TRBV19 with TRBJ2-2; no clear D gene. V was shortened by 4 bases and J by 4 bases, with 7 bases between the two germline ends. Germline V CDR1 and CDR2: LNHDA, SQIVND (reference sequence). The CDR3 spans 13 residues. The CDR3 DNA is TGTGCCAGTAGTAGTCCGTTCACCGGGGAGCTGTTTTTT. Translating it yields CASSSPFTGELFF.